This TCR beta chain was sequenced in a study of blood T cell repertoires in COVID-19. Whole-study context: Samples taken during acute and convalescent COVID-19 were collected in the United States, Italy and Spain. Sample material is recorded as cDNA or gDNA derived from T cells, B-cell-depleted T cells, or PBMCs.

The V gene lost 6 bases and the J gene lost 5 bases, with 13 bases spanning the gap. The CDR3 has 13 residues. Per the germline V gene, CDR1 is MNHEY and CDR2 is SVGAGI. In the source study's methods: Reference gene primer amplification yielded estimated nucleated cell counts. Sequencing was performed with immunoSEQ multiplex PCR; in TCRdb, only in-frame clones are kept and a portion is missing. V, J and clone size are those of that table, while D and trimming were read from the DNA. Among approximately 120,000 clones listed, about 87% were seen once. This TCR came from a woman between 50 and 59 years old with acute or convalescent COVID-19. This chain connects TRBV6-5 to TRBJ1-2; perhaps TRBD1 as D (5 bases). The specimen sequenced was peripheral blood. The CDR3 reads CASRPGGSYGYTF. DNA of the CDR3: TGTGCCAGCAGGCCCGGGGGTTCGTATGGCTACACCTTC.